The 27 T cell receptor beta chains below come from one sample, sequenced in a study of human T cells and chemical hapten exposure. Time point here: patch test 1, 2 weeks after DPC sensitization. The treatment here: therapeutic diphenylcyclopropenone sensitization with weekly scalp DPC. TCRdb reanalysed the RACE reads using MiXCR and keeps one entry per CDR3 protein. The table shows fewer than 100,000 distinct CDR3 sequences, with under 15% occurring only once. The sequencing used whole blood, collected in connection with sensitization to the hapten diphenylcyclopropenone (DPC). These receptors came from a woman between 40 and 50 years old with alopecia areata. Some clones in this sample may be carry-over from other donors' samples.

The sample holds a few counts of this clonotype. The chain combines TRBV29-1 with TRBJ1-2; 7 positions match TRBD1. Germline V gene lookup returns CDR1 SQVTM and CDR2 ANQGSEA. V gave up 7 bases and J gave up 8 bases; unmatched junction bases: 16. CDR3 length equals 14 residues. The CDR3 reads CSATSDRFLFGYTF. DNA of the CDR3: TGCAGCGCCACCTCGGACAGGTTTCTATTCGGCTACACCTTC.

This clonotype was recorded a few times. V gene TRBV27 combines with J gene TRBJ2-1; TRBD2 matches 8 bases. There are 16 residues in the CDR3. The germline gives CDR1 MNHEY, CDR2 SMNVEV (reference sequence). V lost 4 bases and J lost 1; bases outside the gene matches: 6. The CDR3 protein is CASSSSSGRSYNEQFF. Written as DNA, the CDR3 is TGTGCCAGCAGTTCCTCAAGCGGGAGATCCTACAATGAGCAGTTCTTC.

In its sample, this clonotype was seen many times. The J gene is TRBJ1-6, the V gene TRBV10-3; TRBD1 aligns across 9 bases. Germline V lookup: CDR1 ENHRY, CDR2 SYGVKD. V shed 10 bases and J 10 bases; nucleotides not matched to a gene: 8. The CDR3 is 13 residues long. The CDR3 DNA sequence: TGTGCCACCAACAGGGGGCTAGGATCACCCCTCCACTTT. Residues: CATNRGLGSPLHF.

V and J are TRBV6-5 and TRBJ1-2; maybe TRBD1 (5 bases). With 2 bases removed from V and 1 base from J, the gap between germline ends came to 8 bases. The CDR3 is made up of 14 amino acids. Germline-derived CDR1 and CDR2 are MNHEY and SVGAGI. The CDR3: CASSYGGINYGYTF. For the CDR3, the DNA is TGTGCCAGCAGTTACGGGGGGATTAACTATGGCTACACCTTC.

The sample holds many counts of this clonotype. J is TRBJ1-1 and V is TRBV20-1; D unresolved. Germline lookup yields CDR1 DFQATT and CDR2 SNEGSKA (reference sequence). This CDR3 has 12 amino acids. The V gene lost 3 bases and the J gene lost 8 bases, with 13 bases spanning the gap. The CDR3 DNA sequence: TGCAGTGCTAGTAATTTCCGGGTGGAAGCTTTCTTT. It codes for CSASNFRVEAFF.

At least ten counts were recorded for this clonotype. The chain is built from TRBV29-1 and TRBJ2-2, with a weak D call TRBD1 (5 bases). V lost 5 bases and J 6 bases, leaving 19 bases between the germline ends. This CDR3 region has 15 residues. CDR1 and CDR2 from the germline V gene are SQVTM and ANQGSEA. In DNA, the CDR3 is TGCAGCGTTCTCACCCATCTAGGGGTACCCGGGGAGCTGTTTTTT. Amino acids: CSVLTHLGVPGELFF.

The chain recombines TRBV7-3 with TRBJ2-2; D remains ambiguous. Trimming took 1 base from V and 2 from J, leaving 14 bases between them. The CDR3 loop spans 17 amino acids. Germline V gene lookup returns CDR1 SGHTA and CDR2 FQGTGA. The CDR3 loop is CASSLIPGPTNTGELFF. The CDR3 bases are TGTGCCAGCAGCTTAATCCCCGGGCCGACTAACACCGGGGAGCTGTTTTTT.

J is TRBJ1-5 and V is TRBV7-2, with a tentative D call TRBD1 (6 bases). Germline assignment: CDR1 SGHTA and CDR2 FQGNSA. The CDR3 contains 14 residues. The V end lost 1 base, the J end lost 6 bases, and 10 bases lay between the germline ends. CDR3 sequence: CASSLEGGPQPQHF. For the CDR3, the DNA is TGTGCCAGCAGCTTAGAGGGGGGCCCTCAGCCCCAGCATTTT.

This clonotype came up a few times. The V gene is TRBV29-1, the J gene TRBJ2-2, with D possibly being TRBD2 (5 bases). V was pared by 3 bases and J by 6 bases, with 11 bases between. Germline V gives CDR1 SQVTM, CDR2 ANQGSEA. This CDR3 has 13 residues. CDR3 region: CSVDRSGSGELFF. CDR3 DNA: TGCAGCGTTGATAGATCGGGGTCCGGGGAGCTGTTTTTT.

This clonotype occurred a few times. The J gene is TRBJ2-3, the V gene TRBV20-1; 10 positions agree with TRBD2. Germline lookup yields CDR1 DFQATT and CDR2 SNEGSKA (reference sequence). CDR3 length: 17 amino acids. The junction had 17 bases not matched to a gene; V was cut back by 5 bases and J by 6 bases. The CDR3 is CSAGPLELAGVLDTQYF. The CDR3 nucleotides are TGCAGTGCTGGCCCCCTCGAGCTAGCGGGAGTATTGGATACGCAGTATTTT.

This clonotype has just a few counts. The rearrangement uses TRBV7-2 and TRBJ2-5; a weak D match, TRBD2 (6 bases). Germline V gene data show CDR1 as SGHTA and CDR2 as FQGNSA. The V end was cut by 5 bases, the J end by 6 bases, with 19 bases between. This CDR3 is built from 15 residues. The CDR3 is CASSPSRGTEQTQYF. The DNA for the CDR3 is TGTGCCAGCAGCCCCAGCCGAGGGACTGAACAGACCCAGTACTTC.

This clonotype came up a few times. The chain uses TRBV10-3 and TRBJ2-5, with a possible D match to TRBD1 (5 bases). V dropped 6 bases and J dropped 2 bases, with 13 bases sitting between them. Per germline, CDR1 ENHRY and CDR2 SYGVKD. The CDR3 spans 14 residues. DNA for the CDR3: TGTGCCATCAGCCCCGGGCAGGGTCAAGAGACCCAGTACTTC. Translation gives CAISPGQGQETQYF.

This clonotype was counted a few times. The chain carries TRBV29-1 and TRBJ2-3; 13 bases line up with TRBD2. CDR3 length: 14 amino acids. V shed 6 bases and J 3 bases; nucleotides not matched to a gene: 3. The germline V gene has CDR1 SQVTM and CDR2 ANQGSEA. CDR3 protein: CSVLAGGLTDTQYF. The CDR3, as DNA: TGCAGCGTACTAGCGGGAGGGCTAACAGATACGCAGTATTTT.

The chain has TRBV29-1 and TRBJ2-3; D uncertain. The germline V gene has CDR1 SQVTM and CDR2 ANQGSEA. Trimming pared 2 bases from V and 0 bases from J, leaving 15 bases between. CDR3 length equals 16 residues. The CDR3 is CSVEPLTTYSTDTQYF. The CDR3 nucleotides read TGCAGCGTTGAACCCCTAACGACCTATAGCACAGATACGCAGTATTTT.

This clonotype was detected many times. The CDR3 DNA reads TGTGCCAGCAGCGTCGGGACAGGGGGCACAGATACGCAGTATTTT. Its protein product is CASSVGTGGTDTQYF. The chain carries TRBV11-2 and TRBJ2-3, with 10 positions matching TRBD1. The trim removed 5 bases at V and 1 base at J, leaving 3 bases unmatched. The CDR3 is 15 amino acids. The germline gives CDR1 SGHAT, CDR2 FQNNGV. The full variable domain, its missing parts supplied by reference TRBV11-2 and TRBJ2-3, is EAGVAQSPRYKIIEKRQSVAFWCNPISGHATLYWYQQILGQGPKLLIQFQNNGVVDDSQLPKDRFSAERLKGVDSTLKIQPAKLEDSAVYLCASSVGTGGTDTQYFGPGTRLTVL.

This clonotype was counted ten times or more. The chain uses TRBV20-1 and TRBJ1-2; D uncertain. The V and J ends lost 0 bases and 6 bases respectively, with 11 bases between them. Germline CDR1 reads DFQATT; CDR2 reads SNEGSKA (reference sequence). This CDR3 spans 13 amino acids. Here the CDR3 reads CSARDDPPNGYTF. In nucleotides, the CDR3 is TGCAGTGCTAGAGATGATCCCCCAAATGGCTACACCTTC.

The V and J genes are TRBV19 and TRBJ2-5; a possible D gene is TRBD2 (6 bases). The CDR3 loop spans 13 amino acids. Germline values: CDR1 LNHDA, CDR2 SQIVND (reference sequence). Trimming removed 4 bases from V and 5 bases from J, with 11 bases in between. In nucleotides, the CDR3 is TGTGCCAGTAGTAGCGGGATGCTGGAGACCCAGTACTTC. Translation gives CASSSGMLETQYF.

The gene calls are TRBV6-2 or TRBV6-3 and TRBJ2-5; 12 positions match TRBD2. The CDR3 sequence is 21 residues long. Germline V gene sequence: CDR1 MNHEY, CDR2 SVGEGT. V lost 0 bases to trimming and J lost 5 bases; unmatched junction nucleotides: 19. CDR3 nucleotide sequence: TGTGCCAGCAGTTACTCCTTCCCCGGACTAGCGGGACCGGTACGTCTGGAGACCCAGTACTTC. This encodes CASSYSFPGLAGPVRLETQYF.

This clonotype was found many times. The chain carries TRBV12-3 or TRBV12-4 and TRBJ1-1; 8 nucleotides align to TRBD1. This CDR3 has 15 residues. V lost 1 base, J lost 0 bases, and 1 base stayed unmatched. The CDR3 here is CASSLGQGMNTEAFF. The CDR3 DNA is TGTGCCAGCAGTTTAGGACAGGGGATGAACACTGAAGCTTTCTTT.

At least ten counts were recorded for this clonotype. The gene calls are TRBV18 and TRBJ2-1, with 9 positions matching TRBD1. The ends lost 3 bases at V and 4 bases at J; junction bases unmatched: 4. Germline assignment: CDR1 KGHSH and CDR2 LQKENI. This CDR3 has 15 amino acids. In DNA form, the CDR3 reads TGTGCCAGCTCACCGGGACAGGGAGGGTACAATGAGCAGTTCTTC. Protein product: CASSPGQGGYNEQFF.

The table lists this clonotype with a few counts. The genes are TRBV5-6 and TRBJ1-1; D not certain. The CDR3 is 12 residues long. V lost 5 bases, J lost 11 bases, and 16 bases lay in between. Germline CDR1 reads SGHDT; CDR2 reads YYEEEE. The CDR3 DNA reads as TGTGCCAGCAGTCTACAGAACGTCGGGGCTTTCTTT. Translation: CASSLQNVGAFF. Full variable domain (outside the CDR3, taken from reference TRBV5-6 and TRBJ1-1): DAGVTQSPTHLIKTRGQQVTLRCSPKSGHDTVSWYQQALGQGPQFIFQYYEEEERQRGNFPDRFSGHQFPNYSSELNVNALLLGDSALYLCASSLQNVGAFFGQGTRLTVV.

The chain carries TRBV20-1 and TRBJ1-6; D is perhaps TRBD1 (6 bases). The CDR3 spans 16 residues. CDR1 and CDR2 from the germline V gene are DFQATT and SNEGSKA (reference sequence). V gave up 0 bases and J gave up 6 bases, with 15 bases separating them. The CDR3 loop reads CSARDSQGWTNSPLHF. The CDR3 nucleotides are TGCAGTGCTAGAGATTCCCAGGGGTGGACTAATTCACCCCTCCACTTT.

A few counts support this clonotype. The chain employs TRBV20-1 and TRBJ2-7; D gene unclear. CDR1 and CDR2 (germline): DFQATT, SNEGSKA (reference sequence). This CDR3 has 15 amino acids. V shed 7 bases and J shed 0 bases, with 19 bases lying between them. The CDR3 nucleotides read TGCAGTGTCCCACCAGAGGATGGTTTCTCCTACGAGCAGTACTTC. Its protein is CSVPPEDGFSYEQYF.

This clonotype was found many times. The chain has TRBV7-2 and TRBJ2-1, with D unclear. CDR1 and CDR2 (germline): SGHTA, FQGNSA. The CDR3 has 15 amino acids. V was clipped by 5 bases and J by 6 bases, with 17 bases between them. Here the CDR3 reads CASSNGLFPSNEQFF. DNA for the CDR3: TGTGCCAGCAGCAACGGCCTTTTCCCGAGCAATGAGCAGTTCTTC.

As regards this clonotype: This likely comes from a read error, as the CDR3 has no conserved phenylalanine or tryptophan at its end. The chain has TRBV10-3 and TRBJ1-4; D may be TRBD1 (6 bases). CDR3 length: 13 residues. Germline CDR1 and CDR2: ENHRY and SYGVKD. The V end lost 3 bases, the J end lost 7 bases, and 9 bases lay between the germline ends. In DNA form, the CDR3 reads TGTGCCATCAGTGACGGGGGCCGTGAAAAACTGTTTTTA. Translation gives CAISDGGREKLFL.

In its sample, this clonotype was seen a few times. This rearrangement joins TRBV2 to TRBJ2-3; D uncertain. This CDR3 has 14 amino acids. The germline CDR1 and CDR2 sequences are SNHLY and FYNNEI. V lost 1 base to trimming and J lost 2 bases, with 7 bases between them. CDR3: CASSEGHFTDTQYF. DNA of the CDR3: TGTGCCAGCAGTGAAGGTCATTTCACAGATACGCAGTATTTT. Full variable domain (rest looked up from reference TRBV2 and TRBJ2-3): EPEVTQTPSHQVTQMGQEVILRCVPISNHLYFYWYRQILGQKVEFLVSFYNNEISEKSEIFDDQFSVERPDGSNFTLKIRSTKLEDSAMYFCASSEGHFTDTQYFGPGTRLTVL.

The rearrangement links TRBV6-6 to TRBJ2-7, with TRBD2 matching over 9 bases. Germline-derived CDR1 and CDR2 are MNHNY and SVGAGI (reference sequence). The CDR3 loop spans 13 amino acids. Losses at the gene ends were 7 bases for V and 2 bases for J; bases not matched to a gene: 3. Here the CDR3 reads CASTPSGTYEQYF. The DNA for the CDR3 is TGTGCCAGCACCCCTAGCGGGACCTACGAGCAGTACTTC.